A single sample is the source of the 7 T cell receptor beta chains below, sequenced in a study of T cell changes during pregnancy in multiple sclerosis. Clones were read by immunoSEQ multiplex PCR, and TCRdb kept only the in-frame ones, dropping some. The sample yields around 43,000 clones, around 93% seen once. The material was CD8+ T cells from peripheral blood mononuclear cells, obtained after pregnancy. All receptors come from a female donor with multiple sclerosis, enrolled in a pregnancy study.

This clone was detected only a few times. The chain carries TRBV9 and TRBJ1-1, with no clear D. Germline-derived CDR1 and CDR2 are SGDLS and YYNGEE. The CDR3 runs to 17 residues. Trimming left V 1 base short and J 0 bases short, with 16 bases between. CDR3 loop: CASSVTRERAMNTEAFF. DNA for the CDR3: TGTGCCAGCAGCGTAACTCGGGAGAGAGCCATGAACACTGAAGCTTTCTTT.

This rearrangement joins TRBV7-9 to TRBJ1-1, with 8 positions matching TRBD1. The CDR3 extends over 16 amino acids. Germline V gene lookup returns CDR1 SEHNR and CDR2 FQNEAQ (reference sequence). J was trimmed by 0 bases and V by 6 bases; bases with no gene match: 9. As DNA, the CDR3 is TGTGCCAGCAGATCTGGACAGGGTGGGATGAACACTGAAGCTTTCTTT. Translated, it gives CASRSGQGGMNTEAFF.

The count of this clone is one. This chain connects TRBV28 to TRBJ1-2; no reliable D call. The CDR3 is made up of 16 amino acids. The V gene lost 4 bases and the J gene lost 3 bases, with 18 bases spanning the gap. Germline loops: CDR1 MDHEN, CDR2 SYDVKM. CDR3 region: CASSSPNEGWHYGYTF. The CDR3 DNA reads TGTGCCAGCAGTTCCCCAAATGAGGGTTGGCACTATGGCTACACCTTC.

Concerning this clone itself: Germline and junction disagree at one end, which may indicate a read error. The chain is built from TRBV6-4 and TRBJ2-3; no reliable D call. CDR1 is MRHNA, CDR2 SNTAGT, per germline. This CDR3 is built from 14 residues. CDR3 sequence: CASSAALHTDTQYF. Here the CDR3 DNA reads TGTGCCAGTAGTGCAGCGCTACACACAGATACGCAGTATTTT.

The chain uses TRBV7-8 and TRBJ2-3; 8 positions match TRBD2. Losses at the gene ends were 3 bases for V and 2 bases for J; bases not matched to a gene: 4. Per the germline V gene, CDR1 is SGHVS and CDR2 is FQNEAQ. The CDR3 is 15 residues long. The CDR3 loop is CASSFSGAHTDTQYF. The CDR3 DNA follows: TGTGCCAGCAGCTTTAGCGGGGCCCACACAGATACGCAGTATTTT.

This chain uses TRBV28 with TRBJ2-1; 10 bases are a match to TRBD1. CDR1 and CDR2 (germline): MDHEN, SYDVKM. The CDR3 runs 15 residues. The ends lost 5 bases at V and 8 bases at J; junction bases unmatched: 9. The CDR3 sequence is CASSPLTGGLDEQFF. The CDR3 nucleotides read TGTGCCAGCAGTCCGTTGACAGGGGGCCTCGATGAGCAGTTCTTC.

The genes are TRBV2 and TRBJ1-2; 9 bases are a match to TRBD1. From germline, CDR1 is SNHLY and CDR2 FYNNEI. The CDR3 runs to 12 residues. Trimming cost V 7 bases and J 8 bases; bases outside gene matches: 5. The chain's CDR3 is CASTIQGAGYTF. In nucleotides, the CDR3 is TGTGCCAGCACAATACAGGGGGCCGGCTACACCTTC.